These 20 T cell receptor beta chains originate from one sample sequenced in a study of PD-1 and CTLA-4 blockade in melanoma. The method was immunoSEQ multiplex PCR; TCRdb's version includes in-frame clones alone and lacks a portion of them. The top ten hold roughly 15% of the sample, which has 15,000 to 20,000 clones, roughly two thirds seen once. The sample was CD8+ T cells from peripheral blood, taken before anti-PD-1 treatment. The receptors were gathered from a human donor with melanoma.

The chain couples TRBV27 to TRBJ2-7; TRBD2 is a possible D gene (6 bases). Looked up from germline, CDR1 is MNHEY and CDR2 is SMNVEV (reference sequence). The CDR3 runs to 13 residues. Trimming took 3 bases from V and 4 from J, leaving 10 bases between them. The CDR3 sequence: CASSLVAGYEQYF. The CDR3 bases are TGTGCCAGCAGTTTGGTTGCGGGGTACGAGCAGTACTTC.

A few counts support this clone. V is TRBV5-1 and J is TRBJ1-5; D gene ambiguous. The germline V gene encodes CDR1 SGHRS and CDR2 YFSETQ. Trimming took off 0 bases at V and 6 bases at J, with 7 bases between the two ends. The CDR3 is 13 amino acids. CDR3 protein: CASSLGAGQPQHF. CDR3 nucleotides: TGCGCCAGCAGCTTGGGGGCCGGTCAGCCCCAGCATTTT.

The rearrangement joins TRBV6-6 to TRBJ2-5; 9 nucleotides agree with TRBD1. V shed 5 bases and J 4 bases; nucleotides not matched to a gene: 8. The germline CDR1 and CDR2 sequences are MNHNY and SVGAGI (reference sequence). The CDR3 totals 15 residues. The CDR3 loop reads CASSPNRGHRETQYF. Written as DNA, the CDR3 is TGTGCCAGCAGTCCGAACAGGGGGCACAGAGAGACCCAGTACTTC.

This chain joins TRBV27 and TRBJ2-1; possibly TRBD2 for D (6 bases). Trimming pared 5 bases from V and 7 bases from J, leaving 18 bases between. The CDR3 extends over 15 amino acids. The germline V gene has CDR1 MNHEY and CDR2 SMNVEV (reference sequence). CDR3 bases: TGTGCCAGCAGTGGTCCGTCGGGGGAAGGGAATGAGCAGTTCTTC. Translation: CASSGPSGEGNEQFF.

The chain links TRBV19 to TRBJ2-2; 13 bases match TRBD2. Germline trimming cut 2 bases from V and 0 bases from J; bases unmatched to any gene: 15. Germline CDR1 reads LNHDA; CDR2 reads SQIVND (reference sequence). CDR3 size: 22 residues. CDR3 protein: CASSILLRLAGGYTANTGELFF. For the CDR3, the DNA is TGTGCCAGTAGTATACTCCTAAGACTAGCGGGGGGTTATACCGCGAACACCGGGGAGCTGTTTTTT.

The chain has TRBV5-1 and TRBJ2-2; D not resolved. The CDR3 totals 14 residues. Germline V lookup: CDR1 SGHRS, CDR2 YFSETQ. Trimming took off 4 bases at V and 3 bases at J, with 10 bases between the two ends. The CDR3 DNA follows: TGCGCCAGCAGCCTGGAGAGCGACACCGGGGAGCTGTTTTTT. It encodes CASSLESDTGELFF.

The chain couples TRBV13 to TRBJ2-1, with D possibly called TRBD1 or TRBD2 (5 bases each). Germline assignment: CDR1 PRHDT and CDR2 FYEKMQ (reference sequence). Trimming pared 10 bases from V and 0 bases from J, leaving 16 bases between. This CDR3 has 15 residues. This CDR3 reads CATTKGRSSYNEQFF. In DNA, the CDR3 is TGTGCCACGACTAAGGGGCGGAGCTCCTACAATGAGCAGTTCTTC.

The gene calls are TRBV5-6 and TRBJ2-7; 7 nucleotides match TRBD1. Germline CDR1 and CDR2: SGHDT and YYEEEE. This CDR3 has 13 residues. The V segment lost 1 base and the J segment 3 bases; nucleotides outside the gene matches: 1. The CDR3 reads CASSLTGDYEQYF. In DNA form, the CDR3 reads TGTGCCAGCAGCTTGACAGGGGACTACGAGCAGTACTTC. The full variable domain, with the rest looked up from reference TRBV5-6 and TRBJ2-7, is DAGVTQSPTHLIKTRGQQVTLRCSPKSGHDTVSWYQQALGQGPQFIFQYYEEEERQRGNFPDRFSGHQFPNYSSELNVNALLLGDSALYLCASSLTGDYEQYFGPGTRLTVT.

The chain carries TRBV27 and TRBJ1-2; weak D call: TRBD1 (6 bases). Germline-derived CDR1 and CDR2 are MNHEY and SMNVEV (reference sequence). This CDR3 is 16 amino acids long. Trimming stripped 5 bases from V and 1 base from J, with 17 bases between. The CDR3 DNA reads as TGTGCCAGCAGTCCAATCGCAGGGACACTTAACTATGGCTACACCTTC. Its protein product is CASSPIAGTLNYGYTF.

This clone was picked up one time. In nucleotides, the CDR3 is TGTGCCAGCAGTTTATCTTACCCAGGGGGCCAGACCCAGCATTTT. This translates into CASSLSYPGGQTQHF. The genes are TRBV27 and TRBJ1-5, with 8 nucleotides matching TRBD1. The CDR3 totals 15 residues. Germline CDR1 and CDR2: MNHEY and SMNVEV (reference sequence). The junction had 9 bases not matched to a gene; V was cut back by 0 bases and J by 11 bases.

The genes are TRBV28 and TRBJ1-4; D is undetermined. The CDR3 runs 11 residues. V lost 2 bases and J lost 8, with 3 bases in between. Germline lookup yields CDR1 MDHEN and CDR2 SYDVKM. CDR3 region: CASSLGEKLFF. The CDR3 coding sequence is TGTGCCAGCAGTTTAGGCGAAAAACTGTTTTTT. Full variable domain (remainder filled in from reference TRBV28 and TRBJ1-4): DVKVTQSSRYLVKRTGEKVFLECVQDMDHENMFWYRQDPGLGLRLIYFSYDVKMKEKGDIPEGYSVSREKKERFSLILESASTNQTSMYLCASSLGEKLFFGSGTQLSVL.

The chain joins TRBV7-9 to TRBJ1-5; D not certain. The V and J ends lost 5 bases and 4 bases respectively, with 6 bases between them. The CDR3 has 12 amino acids. Germline lookup yields CDR1 SEHNR and CDR2 FQNEAQ (reference sequence). CDR3 DNA sequence: TGTGCCAGCAGCCTCGCGAATCAGCCCCAGCATTTT. It specifies CASSLANQPQHF.

V gene TRBV30 combines with J gene TRBJ2-2; no firm D call. The V gene's germline CDR1 is GTSNPN and CDR2 SVGIG (reference sequence). The CDR3 covers 12 residues. The V end lost 1 base, the J end lost 4 bases, and 4 bases lay between the germline ends. The CDR3 nucleotides are TGTGCCTGGAGTGGTCCCACCGGGGAGCTGTTTTTT. This gives the protein CAWSGPTGELFF.

V gene TRBV15 combines with J gene TRBJ2-5, with D possibly being TRBD2 (6 bases). The CDR3 runs to 16 residues. The germline CDR1 and CDR2 sequences are LNHNV and YYDKDF (reference sequence). V shed 0 bases and J shed 5 bases, with 16 bases lying between them. CDR3 bases: TGTGCCACCAGCAGAGATGGGCGGGGCTTTGGGGAGACCCAGTACTTC. Its protein product is CATSRDGRGFGETQYF.

In this sample, this clone turned up once. This chain links TRBV29-1 with TRBJ2-7, with TRBD2 as a possible D gene (5 bases). V was cut by 6 bases and J by 2 bases, with 14 bases left in between. Germline assignment: CDR1 SQVTM and CDR2 ANQGSEA. This CDR3 has 13 residues. The CDR3 DNA is TGCAGCGTCGCCTCCGGGGTCCCCTACGAGCAGTACTTC. Amino acid sequence: CSVASGVPYEQYF.

By sample fraction, this clone is medium-sized. V usage is TRBV29-1 and J usage is TRBJ1-1; 7 bases are shared with TRBD1. Trimming removed 0 bases from V and 4 bases from J; junction bases left unmatched: 5. The CDR3 is 14 amino acids. The germline CDR1 and CDR2 sequences are SQVTM and ANQGSEA. The CDR3 DNA reads TGCAGCGTTGAAGATGGAGGGGGCAGCACTGAAGCTTTCTTT. Its protein is CSVEDGGGSTEAFF.

V gene TRBV5-5 combines with J gene TRBJ1-2; the D gene is possibly TRBD1 (5 bases). V was clipped by 7 bases and J by 2 bases, with 15 bases between them. CDR3 size: 14 residues. Germline assignment: CDR1 SGHKS and CDR2 YYEKEE (reference sequence). CDR3 sequence (DNA): TGTGCCAGCGGACTCCCGGGGGAGAACTATGGCTACACCTTC. Translation gives CASGLPGENYGYTF. The variable domain in full, completed from reference TRBV5-5 and TRBJ1-2, reads DAGVTQSPTHLIKTRGQQVTLRCSPISGHKSVSWYQQVLGQGPQFIFQYYEKEERGRGNFPDRFSARQFPNYSSELNVNALLLGDSALYLCASGLPGENYGYTFGSGTRLTVV.

V usage is TRBV4-1 and J usage is TRBJ2-6, with D tentatively TRBD2 (6 bases). The CDR3 spans 15 residues. V was cut by 1 base and J by 2 bases, with 6 bases left in between. The V gene's germline CDR1 is MGHRA and CDR2 YSYEKL. The CDR3 DNA reads as TGCGCCAGCAGCCAAGGCGGGGCTGGGGCCAACGTCCTGACTTTC. Protein product: CASSQGGAGANVLTF.

DNA for the CDR3: TGTGCCAGCGCCTTAGGGGCTGGGGCCAACGTCCTGACTTTC. Encoded protein: CASALGAGANVLTF. The V gene is TRBV10-3, the J gene TRBJ2-6, with D perhaps matching TRBD1 (5 bases). V lost 10 bases, J lost 2 bases, and 12 bases lay in between. The CDR3 sequence is 14 residues long. Per germline, CDR1 ENHRY and CDR2 SYGVKD.

The rearrangement joins TRBV9 to TRBJ1-4; TRBD1 matches 10 bases. After removal of 6 bases from V and 10 bases from J, the junction contained 9 bases not matched to a gene. CDR1 SGDLS and CDR2 YYNGEE come from the germline V gene. This CDR3 region has 14 residues. CDR3 DNA sequence: TGTGCCAGCACCATCGGGACAGGGGAGGGAAAACTGTTTTTT. Its protein is CASTIGTGEGKLFF.